The present TCR beta chain was sequenced within a study of T cell clusters in autoimmune cytopenias. Study-wide results and limits: TRB repertoire shifts in secondary cytopenia and chronic lymphocytic leukemia mostly reflected lymphoma, not autoimmunity. The T cell clusters came from computational analysis alone and lack functional validation.

This clonotype ranks as medium-sized in terms of frequency. Its matching antigen is unknown. Multiplex touch-down PCR amplified TRB using TRB-A and TRB-B pools in one tube. From the multiplex PCR reads, TCRdb lists one entry per CDR3 protein and no DNA. The sample shows thousands of distinct CDR3 sequences, and around a third sits with its ten largest clones. Each sample's input was about 250 ng genomic DNA, 35,000 to 40,000 genome equivalents. The length of the CDR3 is 13 residues. Germline assignment: CDR1 KGHSH and CDR2 LQKENI. This same sample was also part of a study on T cell repertoires in aging, cancer and after chemotherapy. From that second work: Across the chemotherapy interval, each cancer cohort showed higher median generation probability, suggesting thymic rebound.

The sample comprised peripheral blood. This sequence was found in a human donor in good health. The V and J genes are TRBV18 and TRBJ2-5. CDR3 sequence: CASSPVQAETQYF.